The present T cell receptor beta chain was sequenced within a study of shared clonotypes between healthy human individuals. Across the whole study: A donor's plate count was three for CD4 naive and three for CD4 memory; CD8 naive had two and CD8 memory one.

In germline, CDR1 is MDHEN, CDR2 SYDVKM. With V trimmed by 7 bases and J by 0 bases, 6 bases remained unmatched. There are 15 residues in the CDR3. Study-wide points: Around 5.4% of naive CD4 clonotypes were common to several donors.

A remark on this clone: Its target is not known.

Generated by immunoSEQ multiplex PCR, the TCRdb table keeps only in-frame clones and is missing some. The sample has more than 500,000 clones; roughly 95% are singletons. The sequenced sample was naive CD4+ T cells sorted from blood. Specified subset: CD45RA+ positively selected. The TCR was taken from a woman aged 25 to 39 in good health. V is TRBV28 and J is TRBJ1-5; TRBD1 matches 7 bases. The CDR3 here is CASTRTGYSNQPQHF. The CDR3, as DNA: TGTGCCAGCACCAGGACAGGCTATAGCAATCAGCCCCAGCATTTT.